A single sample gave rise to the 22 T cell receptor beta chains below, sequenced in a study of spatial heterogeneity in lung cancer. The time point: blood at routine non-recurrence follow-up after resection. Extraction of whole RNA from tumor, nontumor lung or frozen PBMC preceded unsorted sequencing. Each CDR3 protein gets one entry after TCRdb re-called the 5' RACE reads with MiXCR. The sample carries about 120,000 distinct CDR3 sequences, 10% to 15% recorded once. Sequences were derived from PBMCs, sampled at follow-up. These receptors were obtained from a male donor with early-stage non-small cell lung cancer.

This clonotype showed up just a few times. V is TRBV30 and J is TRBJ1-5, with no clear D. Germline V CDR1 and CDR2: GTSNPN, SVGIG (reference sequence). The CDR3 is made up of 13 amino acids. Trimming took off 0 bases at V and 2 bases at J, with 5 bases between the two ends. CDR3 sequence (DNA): TGTGCCTGGAGTGTTCGGGGCAATCAGCCCCAGCATTTT. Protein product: CAWSVRGNQPQHF.

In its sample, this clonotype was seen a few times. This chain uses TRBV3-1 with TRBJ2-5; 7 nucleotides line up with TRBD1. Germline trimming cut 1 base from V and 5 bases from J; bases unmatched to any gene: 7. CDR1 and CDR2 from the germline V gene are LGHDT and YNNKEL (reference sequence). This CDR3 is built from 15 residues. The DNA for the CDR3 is TGTGCCAGCAGCCAAGGAGGATGGGACAGCGAGACCCAGTACTTC. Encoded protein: CASSQGGWDSETQYF.

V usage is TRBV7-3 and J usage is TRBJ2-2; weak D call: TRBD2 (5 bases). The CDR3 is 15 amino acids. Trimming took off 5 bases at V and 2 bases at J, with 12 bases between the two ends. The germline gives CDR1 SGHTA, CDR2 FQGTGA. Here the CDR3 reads CASSPYEGNTGELFF. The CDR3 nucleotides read TGTGCCAGCAGCCCTTATGAGGGAAACACCGGGGAGCTGTTTTTT.

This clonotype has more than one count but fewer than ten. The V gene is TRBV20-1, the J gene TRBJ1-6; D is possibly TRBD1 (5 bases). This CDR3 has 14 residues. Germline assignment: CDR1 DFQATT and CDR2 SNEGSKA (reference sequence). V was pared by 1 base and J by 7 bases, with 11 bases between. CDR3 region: CSARGDRFNSPLHF. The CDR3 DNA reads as TGCAGTGCTAGAGGGGACCGATTCAATTCACCCCTCCACTTT.

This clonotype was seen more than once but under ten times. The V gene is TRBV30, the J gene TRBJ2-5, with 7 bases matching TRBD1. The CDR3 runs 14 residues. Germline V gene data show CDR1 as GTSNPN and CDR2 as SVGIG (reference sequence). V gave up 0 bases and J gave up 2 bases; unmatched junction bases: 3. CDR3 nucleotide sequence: TGTGCCTGGAGTGTACTACAGGGGCAAGAGACCCAGTACTTC. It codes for CAWSVLQGQETQYF.

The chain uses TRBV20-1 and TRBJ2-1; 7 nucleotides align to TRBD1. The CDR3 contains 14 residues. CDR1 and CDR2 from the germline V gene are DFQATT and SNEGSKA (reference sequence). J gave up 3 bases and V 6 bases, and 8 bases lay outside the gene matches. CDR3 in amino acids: CSAQDRVGYNEQFF. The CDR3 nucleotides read TGCAGTGCGCAAGACAGGGTTGGCTACAATGAGCAGTTCTTC.

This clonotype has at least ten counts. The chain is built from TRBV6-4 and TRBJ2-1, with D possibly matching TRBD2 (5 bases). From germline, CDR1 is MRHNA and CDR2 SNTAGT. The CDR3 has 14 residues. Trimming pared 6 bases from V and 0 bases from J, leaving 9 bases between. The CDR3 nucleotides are TGTGCCAGCAGAAGAGGGAGCTCCTACAATGAGCAGTTCTTC. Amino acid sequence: CASRRGSSYNEQFF.

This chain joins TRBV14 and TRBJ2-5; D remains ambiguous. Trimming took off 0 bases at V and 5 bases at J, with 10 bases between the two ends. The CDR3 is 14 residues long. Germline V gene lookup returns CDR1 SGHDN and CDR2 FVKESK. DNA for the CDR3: TGTGCCAGCAGCCAAGATTCCCTAGGCGAGACCCAGTACTTC. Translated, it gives CASSQDSLGETQYF.

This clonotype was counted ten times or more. The CDR3 reads CASKTTGTGGGNSPLHF. CDR3 sequence (DNA): TGCGCCAGCAAAACAACAGGGACAGGGGGCGGTAATTCACCCCTCCACTTT. The chain employs TRBV5-1 and TRBJ1-6, with 12 bases lining up with TRBD1. Unmatched junction bases numbered 10, after V lost 6 bases and J lost 6 bases. In germline, CDR1 is SGHRS, CDR2 YFSETQ. The CDR3 loop spans 17 amino acids.

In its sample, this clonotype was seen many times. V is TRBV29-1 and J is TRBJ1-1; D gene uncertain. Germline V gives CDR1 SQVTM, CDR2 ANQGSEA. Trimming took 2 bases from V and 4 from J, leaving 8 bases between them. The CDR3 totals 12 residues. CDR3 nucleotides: TGCAGCGTTGAAAAAGGATTCACTGAAGCTTTCTTT. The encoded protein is CSVEKGFTEAFF.

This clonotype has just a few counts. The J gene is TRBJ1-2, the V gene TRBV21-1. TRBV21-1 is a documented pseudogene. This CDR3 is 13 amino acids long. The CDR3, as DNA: TGTGCCAGCAGCACAGGCCGCACCTATGGCTACACCTTC. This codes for CASSTGRTYGYTF.

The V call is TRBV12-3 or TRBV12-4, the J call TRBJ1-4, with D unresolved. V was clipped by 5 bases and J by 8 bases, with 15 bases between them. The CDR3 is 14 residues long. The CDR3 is CASSNLLPSEKLFF. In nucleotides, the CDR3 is TGTGCCAGCAGTAACTTACTCCCGTCGGAAAAACTGTTTTTT.

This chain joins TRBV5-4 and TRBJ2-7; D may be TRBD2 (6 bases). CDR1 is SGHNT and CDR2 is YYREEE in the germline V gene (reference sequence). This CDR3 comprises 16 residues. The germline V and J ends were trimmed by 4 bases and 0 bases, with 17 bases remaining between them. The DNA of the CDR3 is TGTGCCAGCAGCCGGAAAGGAGGGTCCCCCTCCTACGAGCAGTACTTC. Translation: CASSRKGGSPSYEQYF.

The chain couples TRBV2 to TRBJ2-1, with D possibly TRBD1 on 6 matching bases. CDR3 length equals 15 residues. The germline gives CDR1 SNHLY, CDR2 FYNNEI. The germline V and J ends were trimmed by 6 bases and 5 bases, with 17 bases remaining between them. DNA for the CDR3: TGTGCCAGCAGAGATATTAACAGGGAACACAATGAGCAGTTCTTC. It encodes CASRDINREHNEQFF. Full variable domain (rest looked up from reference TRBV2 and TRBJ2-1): EPEVTQTPSHQVTQMGQEVILRCVPISNHLYFYWYRQILGQKVEFLVSFYNNEISEKSEIFDDQFSVERPDGSNFTLKIRSTKLEDSAMYFCASRDINREHNEQFFGPGTRLTVL.

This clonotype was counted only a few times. The CDR3 reads CASSPDINYGYTF. The CDR3, as DNA: TGTGCCAGCTCACCCGACATAAACTATGGCTACACCTTC. The chain carries TRBV7-8 and TRBJ1-2; D is unresolved. The V and J ends lost 8 bases and 2 bases respectively, with 12 bases between them. The CDR3 contains 13 residues. Germline CDR1 reads SGHVS; CDR2 reads FQNEAQ.

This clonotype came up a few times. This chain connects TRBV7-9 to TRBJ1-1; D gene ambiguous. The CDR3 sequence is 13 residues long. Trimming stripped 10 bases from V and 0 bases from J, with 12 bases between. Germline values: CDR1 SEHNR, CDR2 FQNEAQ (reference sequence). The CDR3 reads CATSVGMNTEAFF. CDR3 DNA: TGTGCCACTTCGGTAGGGATGAACACTGAAGCTTTCTTT.

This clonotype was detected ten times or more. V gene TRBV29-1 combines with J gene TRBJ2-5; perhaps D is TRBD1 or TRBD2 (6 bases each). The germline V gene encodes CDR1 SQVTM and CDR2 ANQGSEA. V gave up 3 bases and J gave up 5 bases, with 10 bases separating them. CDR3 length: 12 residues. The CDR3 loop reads CSVDGGAETQYF. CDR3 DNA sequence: TGCAGCGTTGACGGGGGCGCGGAGACCCAGTACTTC.

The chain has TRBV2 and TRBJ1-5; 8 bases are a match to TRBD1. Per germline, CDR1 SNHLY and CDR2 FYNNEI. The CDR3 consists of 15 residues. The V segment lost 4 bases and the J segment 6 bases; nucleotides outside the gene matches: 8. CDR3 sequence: CASSGEGQVGQPQHF. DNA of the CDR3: TGTGCCAGCAGTGGGGAGGGACAGGTTGGTCAGCCCCAGCATTTT.

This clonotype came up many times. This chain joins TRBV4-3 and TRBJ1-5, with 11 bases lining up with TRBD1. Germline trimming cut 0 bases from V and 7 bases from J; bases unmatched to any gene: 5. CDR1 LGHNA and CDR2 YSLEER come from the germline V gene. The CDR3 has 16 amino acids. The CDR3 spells CASSQDMGQGGQPQHF. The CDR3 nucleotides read TGCGCCAGCAGCCAAGATATGGGACAGGGGGGACAGCCCCAGCATTTT.

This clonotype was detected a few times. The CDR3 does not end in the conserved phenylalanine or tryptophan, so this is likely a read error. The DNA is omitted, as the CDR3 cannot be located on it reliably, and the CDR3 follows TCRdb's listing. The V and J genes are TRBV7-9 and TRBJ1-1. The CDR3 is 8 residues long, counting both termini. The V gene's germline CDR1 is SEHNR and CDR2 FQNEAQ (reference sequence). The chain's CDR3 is CADGFGRS.

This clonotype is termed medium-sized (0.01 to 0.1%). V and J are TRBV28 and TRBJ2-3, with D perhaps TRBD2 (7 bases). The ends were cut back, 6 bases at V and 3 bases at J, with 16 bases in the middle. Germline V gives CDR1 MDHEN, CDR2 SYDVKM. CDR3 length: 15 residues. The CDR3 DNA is TGTGCCAGCAGCCCTAGGGGGGGCGGAACAGATACGCAGTATTTT. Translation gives CASSPRGGGTDTQYF.

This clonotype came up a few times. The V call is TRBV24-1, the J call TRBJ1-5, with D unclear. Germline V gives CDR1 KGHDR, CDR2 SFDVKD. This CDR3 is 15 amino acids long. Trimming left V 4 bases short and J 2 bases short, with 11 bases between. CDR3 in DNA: TGTGCCACCAGTGACCCGCGGCAGGGCAATCAGCCCCAGCATTTT. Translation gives CATSDPRQGNQPQHF.